This T cell receptor (beta chain) was observed in a study of T cell repertoires in cytomegalovirus infection. V dropped 3 bases and J dropped 2 bases, with 6 bases sitting between them. Germline CDR1 is SGHTA and CDR2 is FQGNSA. This CDR3 is 13 amino acids long. In its sample, this clonotype was seen many times. Its antigen is not identified. In TCRdb, the reads were re-called with MiXCR into one record per CDR3 protein. The sample yields roughly 570,000 distinct CDR3 sequences, roughly 43% seen once. The sample in question was cultured PBMCs, obtained from culture after CMV antigen stimulation. The receptor was isolated from a human donor in good health (CMV status not recorded). Some clones in this sample may be carry-over from other donors' samples. The chain combines TRBV7-2 with TRBJ2-3, with D hard to call. The CDR3 region is CASSLANTDTQYF. In DNA, the CDR3 is TGTGCCAGCAGCTTGGCTAACACAGATACGCAGTATTTT.